This T cell receptor beta chain was sequenced during a study of T cell responses to AZD1222 COVID-19 vaccine. Germline CDR1 is MNHEY and CDR2 is SVGAGI. The CDR3 covers 15 residues. V lost 2 bases and J lost 2; bases outside the gene matches: 3. Libraries were prepared by immunoSEQ multiplex PCR; TCRdb keeps only in-frame clonotypes and omits some of them. This sample carries about 130,000 clones, about 88% of them seen once, and the ten largest clones take around a sixth. The origin of this receptor is an adult in good health. The sequences come from peripheral blood, collected on day 0 of MenACWY control vaccination. V gene TRBV6-5 combines with J gene TRBJ1-5, with TRBD1 identical over 7 bases. The CDR3 sequence is CASSYRGLGNQPQHF. CDR3 sequence (DNA): TGTGCCAGCAGTTACAGGGGGCTTGGCAATCAGCCCCAGCATTTT.